This T cell receptor beta chain was recovered during a study of blood T cell repertoires in COVID-19. Overall study: From the United States, Italy and Spain came samples of acute and convalescent COVID-19. Sources were T cells, B-cell-depleted T cells, or PBMCs; the material itself was cDNA or gDNA.

Germline values: CDR1 KGHSH, CDR2 LQKENI. This CDR3 is 15 amino acids long. The V gene lost 3 bases and the J gene lost 4 bases, with 10 bases spanning the gap. In the original analysis: Reference gene primer amplification in the assay estimated nucleated cell counts. Produced via immunoSEQ multiplex PCR; TCRdb's table is partial and in-frame only. V and J calls and clone size are given by that table; D and trimming were obtained from the DNA. The sample yields around 70,000 clones, about 90% seen once. The V and J genes are TRBV18 and TRBJ1-6; D perhaps matches TRBD1 (5 bases). The sequenced sample consisted of peripheral blood. The clonotype comes from a human donor in a cohort sampled during active COVID-19. Here the CDR3 DNA reads TGTGCCAGCTCACCGGGCAGGGCTTATAATTCACCCCTCCACTTT. As protein: CASSPGRAYNSPLHF.